This TCR beta chain was observed in a study of T cells after yellow fever vaccination. Study in general: The authors prepared low-cell-number fractions using SMART-Seq v4 Ultra Low Input.

A single record per CDR3 protein comes from TCRdb applying MiXCR to the 5' RACE reads. The repertoire has over 35,000 distinct CDR3 sequences, over 5.5% of them found once; the top ten carry roughly a tenth. The table lists this clonotype with many counts. Germline V lookup: CDR1 SQVTM, CDR2 ANQGSEA. The CDR3 extends over 13 amino acids. Trimming took 5 bases from V and 1 from J, leaving 11 bases between them. This material consisted of PBMCs, either bulk or a sorted T-cell subset (CD4+, CD8+, memory, or dextramer-sorted; not recorded which), taken 45 days after the yellow fever booster vaccination. The sequence was obtained from a man younger than 40 who received the YFV17D yellow fever vaccine. The chain employs TRBV29-1 and TRBJ1-1; D is possibly TRBD1 (5 bases). The CDR3 DNA sequence: TGCAGCGTTAAATCTGGACAGAACACTGAAGCTTTCTTT. It codes for CSVKSGQNTEAFF.